Each of the 16 T cell receptor beta chains below was sequenced from the same sample in a study of shared clonotypes between healthy human individuals. Sequencing was performed with immunoSEQ multiplex PCR; in TCRdb, only in-frame clones are kept and a portion is missing. The sample includes around 560,000 clones, around 95% of them seen just once. CD45RO negativity and positive selection for CCR7 defined naive CD8 cells, a population that excluded terminally differentiated effector memory CD45RA+ cells. Source material: naive CD8+ T cells sorted from blood. These receptors came from a woman aged 25 to 39 in good health.

The chain has TRBV11-2 and TRBJ2-2; D remains ambiguous. Trimming took 0 bases from V and 7 from J, leaving 9 bases between them. The CDR3 covers 14 residues. Per the germline V gene, CDR1 is SGHAT and CDR2 is FQNNGV. The CDR3 coding sequence is TGTGCCAGCAGCTTAGAATTGAATGACGGGGAGCTGTTTTTT. Protein: CASSLELNDGELFF.

The V call is TRBV28, the J call TRBJ2-7, with D possibly matching TRBD2 (5 bases). CDR1 MDHEN and CDR2 SYDVKM come from the germline V gene. Trimming took off 1 base at V and 6 bases at J, with 13 bases between the two ends. The CDR3 extends over 14 amino acids. The CDR3 here is CASSLLGGRGEQYF. Here the CDR3 DNA reads TGTGCCAGCAGTTTATTAGGCGGACGGGGCGAGCAGTACTTC.

The chain combines TRBV7-9 with TRBJ2-5, with a tentative D call TRBD2 (5 bases). This CDR3 is built from 14 residues. V lost 1 base and J 3 bases, leaving 9 bases between the germline ends. CDR1 is SEHNR, CDR2 FQNEAQ, per germline (reference sequence). CDR3 loop: CASSLGTGKETQYF. CDR3 DNA sequence: TGTGCCAGCAGCTTAGGGACGGGGAAAGAGACCCAGTACTTC. The full variable domain, rest sourced from reference TRBV7-9 and TRBJ2-5, is DTGVSQNPRHKITKRGQNVTFRCDPISEHNRLYWYRQTLGQGPEFLTYFQNEAQLEKSRLLSDRFSAERPKGSFSTLEIQRTEQGDSAMYLCASSLGTGKETQYFGPGTRLLVL.

This chain connects TRBV2 to TRBJ1-4; a weak D match, TRBD1 (5 bases). Germline V gene data show CDR1 as SNHLY and CDR2 as FYNNEI. The V end lost 3 bases, the J end lost 0 bases, and 14 bases lay between the germline ends. The CDR3 contains 17 residues. CDR3 nucleotide sequence: TGTGCCAGCAGTGATCAGGGAGGTCCTGCAACTAATGAAAAACTGTTTTTT. It translates to CASSDQGGPATNEKLFF.

The chain is built from TRBV28 and TRBJ2-6, with D unresolved. V lost 3 bases and J 0 bases, leaving 6 bases between the germline ends. The CDR3 has 15 amino acids. The germline CDR1 and CDR2 sequences are MDHEN and SYDVKM. The CDR3 nucleotides are TGTGCCAGCAGTTTTCAGAGCTCTGGGGCCAACGTCCTGACTTTC. Residues: CASSFQSSGANVLTF.

The genes are TRBV25-1 and TRBJ2-1; D unclear. Germline V gene data show CDR1 as MGHDK and CDR2 as SYGVNS. The CDR3 has 11 amino acids. V was shortened by 2 bases and J by 7 bases, with 3 bases between the two germline ends. The chain's CDR3 is CASSEQNEQFF. The CDR3 DNA reads as TGTGCCAGCAGTGAACAGAATGAGCAGTTCTTC.

V usage is TRBV5-4 and J usage is TRBJ2-2; D is undetermined. The CDR3 covers 14 residues. The V end was cut by 2 bases, the J end by 2 bases, with 7 bases between. Germline V gives CDR1 SGHNT, CDR2 YYREEE (reference sequence). CDR3 DNA: TGTGCCAGCAGCTTTTTGGGAAACACCGGGGAGCTGTTTTTT. Translating it yields CASSFLGNTGELFF.

This chain links TRBV5-1 with TRBJ2-2, with TRBD1 identical over 9 bases. CDR1 is SGHRS, CDR2 YFSETQ, per germline. V shed 4 bases, J shed 1 base, and the junction held 8 bases outside the gene matches. The CDR3 has 17 amino acids. The CDR3 region is CASSLGPGQGNTGELFF. In DNA form, the CDR3 reads TGCGCCAGCAGCCTGGGCCCGGGACAGGGGAACACCGGGGAGCTGTTTTTT.

This chain links TRBV9 with TRBJ1-3, with D perhaps TRBD1 (5 bases). The V gene lost 2 bases and the J gene lost 4 bases, with 10 bases spanning the gap. The CDR3 covers 14 residues. Germline values: CDR1 SGDLS, CDR2 YYNGEE. The chain's CDR3 is CASSVQGGGNTIYF. CDR3 coding DNA: TGTGCCAGCAGCGTCCAGGGAGGAGGAAACACCATATATTTT.

CDR3 amino acids: CASSLWIGGMEQFF. The CDR3 DNA reads TGTGCCAGCAGTTTATGGATTGGCGGGATGGAGCAGTTCTTC. V is TRBV27 and J is TRBJ2-1; D might be TRBD2 (6 bases). The CDR3 loop spans 14 amino acids. Trimming removed 1 base from V and 10 bases from J, with 14 bases in between. CDR1 and CDR2 from the germline V gene are MNHEY and SMNVEV (reference sequence).

The V gene is TRBV11-2, the J gene TRBJ2-7; D gene ambiguous. This CDR3 spans 15 amino acids. The ends were cut back, 1 base at V and 1 base at J, with 11 bases in the middle. CDR1 is SGHAT, CDR2 FQNNGV, per germline. Here the CDR3 reads CASSLVRADSYEQYF. CDR3 in DNA: TGTGCCAGCAGCTTAGTACGCGCGGATTCCTACGAGCAGTACTTC.

The V and J genes are TRBV29-1 and TRBJ2-3; 8 bases agree with TRBD2. Germline values: CDR1 SQVTM, CDR2 ANQGSEA. This CDR3 is built from 14 residues. J was trimmed by 2 bases and V by 6 bases; bases with no gene match: 7. For the CDR3, the DNA is TGCAGCGTGGTCTTAGCGGGACTCACAGATACGCAGTATTTT. Its translation is CSVVLAGLTDTQYF.

This sequence joins TRBV29-1 and TRBJ2-1; 8 bases are a match to TRBD1. Losses at the gene ends were 6 bases for V and 6 bases for J; bases not matched to a gene: 1. The CDR3 consists of 11 residues. CDR1 SQVTM and CDR2 ANQGSEA come from the germline V gene. This CDR3 is CSVGQVNEQFF. The CDR3 nucleotides are TGCAGCGTGGGACAGGTCAATGAGCAGTTCTTC.

In the case of this clone: This sample includes further DNA sequences coding for the same CDR3. The J gene is TRBJ1-1, the V gene TRBV27; no clear D. CDR1 is MNHEY, CDR2 SMNVEV, per germline (reference sequence). There are 14 residues in the CDR3. Trimming removed 0 bases at V and 1 base at J, with 6 bases between. CDR3 DNA: TGTGCCAGCAGTTTATCGTTAGGGAACACTGAAGCTTTCTTT. This sequence encodes CASSLSLGNTEAFF.

V is TRBV21-1 and J is TRBJ2-6. TRBV21-1 is annotated as a pseudogene. This CDR3 is built from 16 residues. The CDR3 DNA is TGTGCCAGCAGCATCCCGACCGTATCGGGGGCCAACGTCCTGACTTTC. Residues: CASSIPTVSGANVLTF.

The chain employs TRBV10-1 and TRBJ2-3; TRBD2 is a possible D gene (6 bases). The CDR3 consists of 18 residues. The V end was cut by 0 bases, the J end by 1 base, with 17 bases between. Germline assignment: CDR1 WNHNN and CDR2 SYGVQD (reference sequence). CDR3 protein: CASSESLAGRTGTDTQYF. The DNA for the CDR3 is TGCGCCAGCAGTGAGTCGTTGGCGGGGCGGACCGGCACAGATACGCAGTATTTT.